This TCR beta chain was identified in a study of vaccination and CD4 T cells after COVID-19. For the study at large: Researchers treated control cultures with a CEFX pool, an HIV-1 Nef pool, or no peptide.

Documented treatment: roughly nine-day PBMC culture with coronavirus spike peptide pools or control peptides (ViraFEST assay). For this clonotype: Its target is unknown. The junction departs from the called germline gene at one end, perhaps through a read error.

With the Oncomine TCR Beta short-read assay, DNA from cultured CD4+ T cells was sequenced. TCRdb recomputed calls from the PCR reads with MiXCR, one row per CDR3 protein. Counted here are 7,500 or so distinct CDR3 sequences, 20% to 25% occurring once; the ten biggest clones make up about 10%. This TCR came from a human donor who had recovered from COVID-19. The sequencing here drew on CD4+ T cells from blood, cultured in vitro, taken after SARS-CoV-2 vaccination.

Here the CDR3 reads CAGSPRQGANSPLHF. Here the CDR3 DNA reads TGTGCCGGCAGTCCACGGCAGGGCGCTAATTCACCCCTCCACTTT. The V call is TRBV28, the J call TRBJ1-6, with D possibly TRBD1 on 5 matching bases. This CDR3 comprises 15 residues. Looked up from germline, CDR1 is MDHEN and CDR2 is SYDVKM.